This TCR beta chain was obtained from a study of shared clonotypes between healthy human individuals. Looking at the study overall: Each donor's CD4 naive and CD4 memory cells filled three plates apiece, CD8 naive two, and CD8 memory one. General study results and limits: The sharing of 4.5% to 5.5% of naive CD4 clonotypes was seen across a handful of donors. Estimated clonotype richness was generally higher in naive than memory subsets.

Each subset's genomic DNA was shared equally among a number of immunoSEQ plates. Only in-frame clones appear in the TCRdb table, and some are missing; sequencing was by immunoSEQ multiplex PCR. This table has roughly 2.5 million clones, 90% to 95% appearing once. With V trimmed by 3 bases and J by 5 bases, 0 bases remained unmatched. The CDR3 length is 11 residues. Germline CDR1 DFQATT, CDR2 SNEGSKA (reference sequence). Comment on this clone: Its antigen is currently unknown. The sample contains more than one DNA sequence encoding this CDR3.

This receptor was taken from a man younger than 35 in good health. The chain employs TRBV20-1 and TRBJ2-5; 7 positions match TRBD2. Sequenced input: naive CD4+ T cells sorted from blood. Subset of the sample: CD45RA+ positively selected. In nucleotides, the CDR3 is TGCAGTGCTAGCGGGGGGGAGACCCAGTACTTC. Translation: CSASGGETQYF.